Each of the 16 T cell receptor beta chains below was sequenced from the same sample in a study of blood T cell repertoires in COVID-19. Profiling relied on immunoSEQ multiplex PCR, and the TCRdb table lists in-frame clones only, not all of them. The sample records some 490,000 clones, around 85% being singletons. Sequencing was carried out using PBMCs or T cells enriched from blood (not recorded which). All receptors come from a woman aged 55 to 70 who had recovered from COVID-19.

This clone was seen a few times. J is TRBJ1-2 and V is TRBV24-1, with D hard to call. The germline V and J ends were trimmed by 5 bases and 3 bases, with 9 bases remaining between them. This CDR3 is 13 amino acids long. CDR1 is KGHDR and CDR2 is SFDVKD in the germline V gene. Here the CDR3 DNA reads TGTGCCACCAGTGTCGGCGGGGACTATGGCTACACCTTC. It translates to CATSVGGDYGYTF.

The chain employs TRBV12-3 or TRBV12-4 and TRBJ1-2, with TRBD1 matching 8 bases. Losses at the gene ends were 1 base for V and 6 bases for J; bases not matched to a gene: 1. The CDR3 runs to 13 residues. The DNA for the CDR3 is TGTGCCAGCAGTTTAGGCAGGGGGCATGGCTACACCTTC. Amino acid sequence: CASSLGRGHGYTF.

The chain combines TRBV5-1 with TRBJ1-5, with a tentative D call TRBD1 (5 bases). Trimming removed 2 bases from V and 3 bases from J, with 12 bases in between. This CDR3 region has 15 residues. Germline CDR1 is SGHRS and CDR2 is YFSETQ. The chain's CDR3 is CASSLPGEDNQPQHF. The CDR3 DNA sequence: TGCGCCAGCAGCTTACCGGGGGAGGACAATCAGCCCCAGCATTTT.

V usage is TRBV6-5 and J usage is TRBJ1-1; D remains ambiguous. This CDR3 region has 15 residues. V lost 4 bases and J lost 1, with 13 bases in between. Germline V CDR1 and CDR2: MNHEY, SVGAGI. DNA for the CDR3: TGTGCCAGCAGTTCATTGGGCCGTTGGAACACTGAAGCTTTCTTT. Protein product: CASSSLGRWNTEAFF.

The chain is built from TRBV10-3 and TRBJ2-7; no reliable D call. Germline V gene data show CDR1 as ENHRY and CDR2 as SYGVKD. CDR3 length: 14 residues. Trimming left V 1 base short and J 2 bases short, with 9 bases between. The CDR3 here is CAISEFELTYEQYF. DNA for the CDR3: TGTGCCATCAGTGAGTTCGAGCTTACCTACGAGCAGTACTTC.

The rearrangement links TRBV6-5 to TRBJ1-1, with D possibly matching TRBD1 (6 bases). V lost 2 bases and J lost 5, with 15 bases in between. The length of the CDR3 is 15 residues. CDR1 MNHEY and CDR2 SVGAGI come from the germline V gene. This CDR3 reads CASSYPGEGVTEAFF. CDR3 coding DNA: TGTGCCAGCAGTTACCCCGGGGAGGGGGTGACTGAAGCTTTCTTT.

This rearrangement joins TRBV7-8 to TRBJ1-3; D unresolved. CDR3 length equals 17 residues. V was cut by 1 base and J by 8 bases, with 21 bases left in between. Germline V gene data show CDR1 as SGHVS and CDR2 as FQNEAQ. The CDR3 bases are TGTGCCAGCAGCTTAGTAGATCAGATCACTCTGAGGGACACCATATATTTT. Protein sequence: CASSLVDQITLRDTIYF.

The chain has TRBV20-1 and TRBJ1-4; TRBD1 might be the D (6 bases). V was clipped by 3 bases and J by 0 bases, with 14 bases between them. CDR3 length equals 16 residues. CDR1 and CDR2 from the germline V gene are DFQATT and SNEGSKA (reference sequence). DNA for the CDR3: TGCAGTGCTAGTTGGGAAACAGGGACAACTAATGAAAAACTGTTTTTT. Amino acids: CSASWETGTTNEKLFF.

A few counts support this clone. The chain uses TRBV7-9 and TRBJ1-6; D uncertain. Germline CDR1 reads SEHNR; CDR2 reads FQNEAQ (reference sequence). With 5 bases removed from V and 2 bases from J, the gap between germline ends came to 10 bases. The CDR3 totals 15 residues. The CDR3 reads CASSRSYPYNSPLHF. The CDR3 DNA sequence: TGTGCCAGCAGCCGTTCCTACCCCTATAATTCACCCCTCCACTTT.

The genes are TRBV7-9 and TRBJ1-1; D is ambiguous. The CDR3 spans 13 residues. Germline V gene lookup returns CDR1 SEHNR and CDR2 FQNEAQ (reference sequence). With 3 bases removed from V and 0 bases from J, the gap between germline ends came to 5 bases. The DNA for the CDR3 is TGTGCCAGCAGCTTTTCCGTGAACACTGAAGCTTTCTTT. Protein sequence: CASSFSVNTEAFF.

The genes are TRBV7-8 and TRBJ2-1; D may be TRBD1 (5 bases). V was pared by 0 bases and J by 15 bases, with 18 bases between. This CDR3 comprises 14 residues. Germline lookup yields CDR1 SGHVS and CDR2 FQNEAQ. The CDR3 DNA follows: TGTGCCAGCAGCTTAGCAGGACAAAGTACATCTCCGTTCTTC. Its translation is CASSLAGQSTSPFF.

The CDR3: CASSQIDRGPEAFF. The CDR3 nucleotides read TGTGCCAGCAGCCAAATCGACAGGGGTCCTGAAGCTTTCTTT. The V and J genes are TRBV5-6 and TRBJ1-1, with 8 bases aligning to TRBD1. The V gene end was trimmed by 4 bases and the J gene end by 6 bases; junction bases not matched to a gene: 8. The germline gives CDR1 SGHDT, CDR2 YYEEEE. CDR3 length: 14 amino acids.

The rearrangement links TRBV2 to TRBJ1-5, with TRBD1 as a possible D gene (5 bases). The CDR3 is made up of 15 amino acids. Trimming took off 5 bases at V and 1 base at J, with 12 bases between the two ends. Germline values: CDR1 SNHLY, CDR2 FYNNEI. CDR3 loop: CASSRTLQSNQPQHF. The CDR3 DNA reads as TGTGCCAGCAGTCGGACATTACAGAGCAATCAGCCCCAGCATTTT.

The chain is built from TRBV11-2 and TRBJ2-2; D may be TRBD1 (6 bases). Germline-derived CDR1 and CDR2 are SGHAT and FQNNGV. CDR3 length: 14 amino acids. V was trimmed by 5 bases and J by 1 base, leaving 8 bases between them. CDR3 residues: CASSETGNTGELFF. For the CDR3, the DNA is TGTGCCAGCAGCGAGACAGGGAACACCGGGGAGCTGTTTTTT. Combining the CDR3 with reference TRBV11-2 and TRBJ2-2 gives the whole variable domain EAGVAQSPRYKIIEKRQSVAFWCNPISGHATLYWYQQILGQGPKLLIQFQNNGVVDDSQLPKDRFSAERLKGVDSTLKIQPAKLEDSAVYLCASSETGNTGELFFGEGSRLTVL.

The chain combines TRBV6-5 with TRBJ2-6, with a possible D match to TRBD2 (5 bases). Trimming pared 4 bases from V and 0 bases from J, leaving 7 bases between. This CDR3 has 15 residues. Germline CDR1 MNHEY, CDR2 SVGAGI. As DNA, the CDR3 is TGTGCCAGCAGTTCGGGGAGCTCTGGGGCCAACGTCCTGACTTTC. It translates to CASSSGSSGANVLTF.

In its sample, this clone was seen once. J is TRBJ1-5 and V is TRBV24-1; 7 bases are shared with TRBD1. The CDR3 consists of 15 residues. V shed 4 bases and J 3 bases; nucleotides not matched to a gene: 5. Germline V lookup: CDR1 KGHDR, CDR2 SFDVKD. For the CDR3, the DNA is TGTGCCACCAGTGAGGGGACAGACTACAATCAGCCCCAGCATTTT. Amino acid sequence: CATSEGTDYNQPQHF.